One and the same sample provided the 25 T cell receptor beta chains below, sequenced in a study of cytomegalovirus exposure and HLA in healthy donors. Vbeta (60) and Jbeta (13) primers were used in the PCR. Here immunoSEQ multiplex PCR was the method, and the copy in TCRdb shows in-frame clones only, minus some. The table includes approximately 150,000 clones, around 80% detected once. The sample was PBMCs. The receptors originated from a man aged 30 to 39 in good health and CMV-seropositive.

The chain recombines TRBV6-1 with TRBJ1-5; possibly TRBD1 for D (5 bases). The CDR3 is 13 residues long. Germline lookup yields CDR1 MNHNS and CDR2 SASEGT. The V gene lost 4 bases and the J gene lost 7 bases, with 11 bases spanning the gap. The CDR3 here is CASSALGQQPQHF. CDR3 in DNA: TGTGCCAGCAGTGCGCTGGGGCAACAGCCCCAGCATTTT.

This clone was recorded a few times. The V gene is TRBV28, the J gene TRBJ2-3, with TRBD2 matching over 14 bases. Germline V gene data show CDR1 as MDHEN and CDR2 as SYDVKM. The V segment lost 4 bases and the J segment 5 bases; nucleotides outside the gene matches: 5. CDR3 length: 16 residues. CDR3 bases: TGTGCCAGCAGTTCACGACTAGCGGGAGGGGAAGATACGCAGTATTTT. The encoded protein is CASSSRLAGGEDTQYF.

This chain uses TRBV4-2 with TRBJ2-1; 7 nucleotides agree with TRBD2. The CDR3 sequence is 13 residues long. The germline gives CDR1 LGHNA, CDR2 YNFKEQ. The junction had 10 bases not matched to a gene; V was cut back by 10 bases and J by 7 bases. CDR3 sequence reads: CANSREARNEQFF. CDR3 coding DNA: TGTGCCAACTCCCGGGAGGCTCGGAATGAGCAGTTCTTC.

CDR3 bases: TGTGCCACCAGCAGAGATGGGACAGGGGGCTACGAGCAGTACTTC. Its protein is CATSRDGTGGYEQYF. The chain is built from TRBV15 and TRBJ2-7, with 11 bases matching TRBD1. This CDR3 has 15 amino acids. Germline V CDR1 and CDR2: LNHNV, YYDKDF (reference sequence). V lost 0 bases to trimming and J lost 3 bases; unmatched junction nucleotides: 1. Full variable domain (rest looked up from reference TRBV15 and TRBJ2-7): DAMVIQNPRYQVTQFGKPVTLSCSQTLNHNVMYWYQQKSSQAPKLLFHYYDKDFNNEADTPDNFQSRRPNTSFCFLDIRSPGLGDTAMYLCATSRDGTGGYEQYFGPGTRLTVT.

The chain joins TRBV28 to TRBJ1-5; perhaps TRBD1 as D (6 bases). Deletions cut 7 bases from V and 0 bases from J, with 13 bases between. Germline CDR1 is MDHEN and CDR2 is SYDVKM. This CDR3 is 15 amino acids long. CDR3 sequence reads: CASIGTRNSNQPQHF. CDR3 bases: TGTGCCAGCATTGGGACACGGAATAGCAATCAGCCCCAGCATTTT.

The V call is TRBV12-5, the J call TRBJ1-2, with a weak D call TRBD1 (5 bases). The CDR3 length is 14 residues. From germline, CDR1 is LGHNT and CDR2 FRNRAP. V was pared by 2 bases and J by 5 bases, with 12 bases between. CDR3 in amino acids: CASGLSPGRYGYTF. The DNA for the CDR3 is TGTGCTAGTGGTTTGTCGCCAGGGAGGTATGGCTACACCTTC.

The chain carries TRBV2 and TRBJ1-5, with D unresolved. The CDR3 spans 15 residues. Trimming cost V 1 base and J 0 bases, with 7 bases left between them. The germline gives CDR1 SNHLY, CDR2 FYNNEI. CDR3 sequence (DNA): TGTGCCAGCAGTGAAGGGGAGTATAGCAATCAGCCCCAGCATTTT. Translation gives CASSEGEYSNQPQHF.

This clone was picked up one time. This chain uses TRBV19 with TRBJ1-1; 8 bases are shared with TRBD1. This CDR3 comprises 14 residues. Germline loops: CDR1 LNHDA, CDR2 SQIVND (reference sequence). The V gene end was trimmed by 1 base and the J gene end by 5 bases; junction bases not matched to a gene: 3. Written as DNA, the CDR3 is TGTGCCAGTAGTATAGCCAGGGGGCGGACTGAAGCTTTCTTT. It specifies CASSIARGRTEAFF. Looking up the rest from reference TRBV19 and TRBJ1-1 gives the full variable domain: DGGITQSPKYLFRKEGQNVTLSCEQNLNHDAMYWYRQDPGQGLRLIYYSQIVNDFQKGDIAEGYSVSREKKESFPLTVTSAQKNPTAFYLCASSIARGRTEAFFGQGTRLTVV.

This chain links TRBV4-1 with TRBJ1-2; 7 bases map to TRBD1. CDR1 MGHRA and CDR2 YSYEKL come from the germline V gene. V trimming: 6 bases; J trimming: 4 bases; junction bases outside the gene matches: 8. This CDR3 is 14 amino acids long. CDR3 loop: CASRPPGQSYGYTF. In DNA, the CDR3 is TGCGCCAGCAGGCCGCCGGGACAGTCCTATGGCTACACCTTC.

The V and J genes are TRBV28 and TRBJ2-3; no firm D call. V dropped 7 bases and J dropped 2 bases, with 13 bases sitting between them. The CDR3 runs 14 residues. Per germline, CDR1 MDHEN and CDR2 SYDVKM. The CDR3 sequence is CASIAGTSTDTQYF. The CDR3 nucleotides are TGTGCCAGCATAGCCGGAACTTCCACAGATACGCAGTATTTT. The full variable domain, completed using reference TRBV28 and TRBJ2-3, is DVKVTQSSRYLVKRTGEKVFLECVQDMDHENMFWYRQDPGLGLRLIYFSYDVKMKEKGDIPEGYSVSREKKERFSLILESASTNQTSMYLCASIAGTSTDTQYFGPGTRLTVL.

The chain uses TRBV19 and TRBJ1-5, with a weak D call TRBD1 (6 bases). Trimming pared 9 bases from V and 1 base from J, leaving 22 bases between. The length of the CDR3 is 17 residues. CDR1 is LNHDA and CDR2 is SQIVND in the germline V gene (reference sequence). The CDR3 loop is CASGSGNRARSNQPQHF. As DNA, the CDR3 is TGTGCCAGCGGCTCTGGGAACAGGGCTCGGAGCAATCAGCCCCAGCATTTT.

This clone was observed a few times. V usage is TRBV5-1 and J usage is TRBJ2-3; possibly TRBD1 for D (6 bases). Germline V CDR1 and CDR2: SGHRS, YFSETQ. This CDR3 is built from 15 residues. V lost 0 bases and J 3 bases, leaving 11 bases between the germline ends. CDR3 loop: CASSLEQGSTDTQYF. CDR3 coding DNA: TGCGCCAGCAGCTTGGAACAGGGAAGTACAGATACGCAGTATTTT.

This chain connects TRBV28 to TRBJ2-5; D unclear. Matching the DNA end better, TRBJ2-7 makes the J call doubtful. Germline V gene data show CDR1 as MDHEN and CDR2 as SYDVKM. The CDR3 is 15 residues long. The chain's CDR3 is CASSLEKYLPYEQYF. The CDR3 region has the DNA TGTGCCAGCAGTTTAGAGAAGTACCTCCCTTACGAGCAGTACTTC.

This clone was detected only once. This sequence joins TRBV6-5 and TRBJ2-5; D may be TRBD2 (6 bases). The CDR3 length is 14 residues. Germline V gene lookup returns CDR1 MNHEY and CDR2 SVGAGI. The V end was cut by 10 bases, the J end by 5 bases, with 20 bases between. CDR3 loop: CATKGPRGDETQYF. In nucleotides, the CDR3 is TGTGCCACGAAAGGACCGCGCGGGGATGAGACCCAGTACTTC.

V gene TRBV4-3 combines with J gene TRBJ2-5, with 8 nucleotides matching TRBD2. Germline CDR1 and CDR2: LGHNA and YSLEER. J gave up 7 bases and V 0 bases, and 10 bases lay outside the gene matches. This CDR3 is built from 16 residues. The CDR3 here is CASSQDEIGLAGTQYF. CDR3 nucleotide sequence: TGCGCCAGCAGCCAAGATGAGATCGGACTAGCTGGGACCCAGTACTTC.

Concerning this clone: This sample includes further DNA sequences coding for the same CDR3. The rearrangement links TRBV6-5 to TRBJ1-2, with D possibly matching TRBD1 (5 bases). CDR1 MNHEY and CDR2 SVGAGI come from the germline V gene. V lost 0 bases and J 8 bases, leaving 13 bases between the germline ends. The CDR3 contains 14 residues. The CDR3 region has the DNA TGTGCCAGCAGTTACTCGGGCAGGGAGGGAGGCTACACCTTC. This gives the protein CASSYSGREGGYTF.

CDR3 sequence (DNA): TGTGCCAGCAGTTCCATCGACAGAGGCTACACCTTC. This encodes CASSSIDRGYTF. V usage is TRBV28 and J usage is TRBJ1-2; a weak D match, TRBD1 (5 bases). The CDR3 spans 12 residues. Germline V gene data show CDR1 as MDHEN and CDR2 as SYDVKM. V was pared by 4 bases and J by 8 bases, with 11 bases between.

V gene TRBV18 combines with J gene TRBJ1-4; weak D call: TRBD1 (5 bases). This CDR3 has 18 residues. CDR1 is KGHSH and CDR2 is LQKENI in the germline V gene. The V end was cut by 3 bases, the J end by 0 bases, with 17 bases between. As DNA, the CDR3 is TGTGCCAGCTCACCCAGTAGCGGTCTACAGGCAACTAATGAAAAACTGTTTTTT. Translated, it gives CASSPSSGLQATNEKLFF.

The J gene is TRBJ2-3, the V gene TRBV5-4, with 9 bases lining up with TRBD1. The V gene's germline CDR1 is SGHNT and CDR2 YYREEE (reference sequence). The CDR3 has 15 residues. With V trimmed by 4 bases and J by 10 bases, 13 bases remained unmatched. CDR3 sequence (DNA): TGTGCCAGCAGCCCGGGGACAGGGAGTGTGGATGCGCAGTATTTT. Protein: CASSPGTGSVDAQYF.

J is TRBJ1-6 and V is TRBV19; 12 nucleotides align to TRBD1. This CDR3 has 17 amino acids. Trimming cost V 5 bases and J 8 bases; bases outside gene matches: 10. Per germline, CDR1 LNHDA and CDR2 SQIVND (reference sequence). The CDR3 DNA is TGTGCCAGTAGTCCGGGACAGGGGGCGAGATTAGATTCACCCCTCCACTTT. Protein sequence: CASSPGQGARLDSPLHF.

This clone was seen only once. A read error may produce the germline difference seen at one junction end. The gene calls are TRBV5-6 and TRBJ1-6, with TRBD1 identical over 12 bases. This CDR3 contains 16 residues. Germline V gene lookup returns CDR1 SGHDT and CDR2 YYEEEE. CDR3 bases: TGTGCCAGCAGCGCCCGGGACAGGGGGCCGAATTCACCCCCCCACTTT. Translated, it gives CASSARDRGPNSPPHF.

This clone was seen once. This chain joins TRBV11-2 and TRBJ1-3, with TRBD1 matching 7 bases. Germline V gene lookup returns CDR1 SGHAT and CDR2 FQNNGV. The CDR3 runs to 17 residues. Trimming at V came to 2 bases and at J to 4 bases, leaving 11 bases not matched to a gene. CDR3 protein: CASSLLPPGTAGNTIYF. In DNA, the CDR3 is TGTGCCAGCAGCTTATTACCTCCAGGGACAGCCGGAAACACCATATATTTT.

This clone occurred a few times. The chain couples TRBV9 to TRBJ2-1; no reliable D call. Deletions cut 2 bases from V and 8 bases from J, with 11 bases between. This CDR3 region has 13 residues. Germline-derived CDR1 and CDR2 are SGDLS and YYNGEE. As DNA, the CDR3 is TGTGCCAGCAGCGTTTCTTGGGCCGATGAGCAGTTCTTC. Protein sequence: CASSVSWADEQFF. The full variable domain, its missing parts supplied by reference TRBV9 and TRBJ2-1, is DSGVTQTPKHLITATGQRVTLRCSPRSGDLSVYWYQQSLDQGLQFLIQYYNGEERAKGNILERFSAQQFPDLHSELNLSSLELGDSALYFCASSVSWADEQFFGPGTRLTVL.

The chain combines TRBV10-1 with TRBJ2-1; 7 nucleotides match TRBD2. The length of the CDR3 is 13 residues. Looked up from germline, CDR1 is WNHNN and CDR2 is SYGVQD (reference sequence). The ends lost 8 bases at V and 5 bases at J; junction bases unmatched: 6. In nucleotides, the CDR3 is TGCGCCAGCTCGCCTAGCGGAAACAATGAGCAGTTCTTC. Amino acid sequence: CASSPSGNNEQFF.

The chain combines TRBV6-6 with TRBJ2-3; perhaps TRBD2 as D (6 bases). This CDR3 has 14 residues. CDR1 and CDR2 from the germline V gene are MNHNY and SVGAGI (reference sequence). V was shortened by 5 bases and J by 2 bases, with 11 bases between the two germline ends. CDR3 nucleotides: TGTGCCAGCAGTCGTCGGACTATCACAGATACGCAGTATTTT. As protein: CASSRRTITDTQYF.